This T cell receptor (beta chain) was sequenced for a study of T cells in Graves' hyperthyroidism and ophthalmopathy. Study-wide results and caveats: Ophthalmopathy onset followed model prediction by a median approximately 7 months.

This clonotype has a handful of counts. Its target is unknown. Per the germline V gene, CDR1 is MDHEN and CDR2 is SYDVKM. CDR3 length: 15 residues. V was clipped by 4 bases and J by 2 bases, with 9 bases between them. Amplified TCR beta CDR3 regions derived from RNA transcripts. Initially, a first-round RT-PCR of the TCR CDR3 employed the HTBI primer set. Each CDR3 protein is one row after TCRdb ran MiXCR on the multiplex PCR reads. The sample holds fewer than 750,000 distinct CDR3 sequences, roughly 15% seen once. The rearrangement joins TRBV28 to TRBJ1-6, with D tentatively TRBD1 (6 bases). This sequence originates from a woman between 40 and 55 years old with Graves' ophthalmopathy. Sequenced input: blood. CDR3 in DNA: TGTGCCAGCAGTTCCCGACAGGCCTATAATTCACCCCTCCACTTT. It is translated as CASSSRQAYNSPLHF.